This is a list of T cell receptor beta chains from one sample in a study of blood T cells in healthy people across ages. One entry per CDR3 protein, called by TCRdb with MiXCR from the 5' RACE reads. The repertoire consists of about 770,000 distinct CDR3 sequences, with roughly 44% occurring once and the leading ten covering roughly a fifth. Input material: blood. The receptors were gathered from a man aged 60 to 69 in good health. The CDR3 runs from the conserved cysteine through the conserved F or W. D genes are given only for firm matches. Size tells how often a clone was seen (once, few, many) or the class of an expanded clone, and some rows leave it out.

.	TRBJ2-3	TRBV6-1	.	TGTGCCAGCAGTTGTGGGGGTGCAGATACGCAGTATTTT	CASSCGGADTQYF
.	TRBJ1-2	TRBV6-5	.	TGTGCCAGCGGAACTATTAGAGATTATGGCTACACCTTC	CASGTIRDYGYTF
TRBD2	TRBJ2-5	TRBV7-2	many	TGTGCCAGCAGCTCCCCGACTAGCGGGGGGACCTTTCAAGAGACCCAGTACTTC	CASSSPTSGGTFQETQYF
.	TRBJ1-1	TRBV25-1	few	TGTGCCAGCAGTGTTGGGGGCCGCAAGGTGGCTTTCTTT	CASSVGGRKVAFF
TRBD2	TRBJ2-7	TRBV4-1	.	TGCGCCAGCAGCCAAGTATGGCTAGCGGGGGGTACCACCGACGAGCAGTACTTC	CASSQVWLAGGTTDEQYF
.	TRBJ1-2	TRBV5-1	few	TGCGCCAGCAGCGTAGAACGACGGAGCTATGGCTACACCTTC	CASSVERRSYGYTF
TRBD2	TRBJ2-5	TRBV14	.	TGTGCCAGCAGCCAAGAGACTAGCACCCAAGAGACCCAGTACTTC	CASSQETSTQETQYF
TRBD1	TRBJ2-5	TRBV6-2/TRBV6-3	.	TGTGCCAGCAGATCCTACTGGGGACAGGGAGGTTTAGAGACCCAGTACTTC	CASRSYWGQGGLETQYF
TRBD1	TRBJ1-1	TRBV5-5	.	TGTGCCAGCAGAAGGACAGGGATTTTGGAAACTGAAGCTTTCTTT	CASRRTGILETEAFF
.	TRBJ1-1	TRBV28	.	TGTGCCAGCAGCCAATACCCCGGGGCAGGAGGAACTGAAGCTTTCTTT	CASSQYPGAGGTEAFF
TRBD1	TRBJ1-4	TRBV7-2	.	TGTGCCAGCAGCCGACAGGGGTTTGATGAAAAACTGTTTTTT	CASSRQGFDEKLFF
.	TRBJ2-3	TRBV4-3	few	TGCGCCAGCAGCCTTAAGCCGGACTCCGAATCCTCGCAGTATTTT	CASSLKPDSESSQYF
TRBD2	TRBJ2-3	TRBV12-3/TRBV12-4	.	TGTGCCAGCACCCGAGCTGGGACTAGCGGGGCTGGAGATACGCAGTATTTT	CASTRAGTSGAGDTQYF
.	TRBJ2-2	TRBV7-3	.	TGTGCCAGTCGGACACCCACCGGGGAGCTGTTTTTT	CASRTPTGELFF
.	TRBJ2-1	TRBV12-3/TRBV12-4	.	TGTGCCAGCAGTTTAGGGGGGGCAACCACCTACAATGAGCAGTTCTTC	CASSLGGATTYNEQFF
.	TRBJ2-7	TRBV20-1	.	TGCAGTGCTAGAGATCTCGGACTCCCGACGCACGAGCAGTACTTC	CSARDLGLPTHEQYF
.	TRBJ2-5	TRBV27	.	TGTGCCAGCAGTTTCGCAGGTACTAACGGAGAGACCCAGTACTTC	CASSFAGTNGETQYF
TRBD1	TRBJ1-3	TRBV20-1	.	TGCAGTGCGGGGGACAGGGCGTACGGAAACACCATATATTTT	CSAGDRAYGNTIYF
TRBD2	TRBJ2-1	TRBV27	.	TGTGCCAGCAGTTTATACGGGACTAGGACTTACGATGAGCAGTTCTTC	CASSLYGTRTYDEQFF
.	TRBJ1-3	TRBV9	once	TGTGCCAGCAGCCCCTTTGCCGTGGGTCCCTCTGGAAACACCATATATTTT	CASSPFAVGPSGNTIYF
.	TRBJ1-6	TRBV7-6	.	TGTGCCAGCAGCTTAGGCTCCTACGGCAATAATTCACCCCTCCACTTT	CASSLGSYGNNSPLHF
.	TRBJ2-3	TRBV6-2/TRBV6-3	.	TGTGCCAGCAGTTACCCCCAGGACCTGACAGATACGCAGTATTTT	CASSYPQDLTDTQYF